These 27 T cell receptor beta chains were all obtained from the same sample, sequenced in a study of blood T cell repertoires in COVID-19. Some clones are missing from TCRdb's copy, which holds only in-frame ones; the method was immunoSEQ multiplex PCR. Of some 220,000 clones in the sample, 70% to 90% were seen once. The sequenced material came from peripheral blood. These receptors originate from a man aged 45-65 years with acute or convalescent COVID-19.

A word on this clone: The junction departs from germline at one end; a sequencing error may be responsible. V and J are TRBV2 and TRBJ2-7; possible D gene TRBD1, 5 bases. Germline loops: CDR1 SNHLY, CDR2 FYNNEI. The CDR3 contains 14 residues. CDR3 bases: TGTGCCAGCGGTGAGGTGGACATCCTCTACGAGCAGTACTTC. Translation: CASGEVDILYEQYF.

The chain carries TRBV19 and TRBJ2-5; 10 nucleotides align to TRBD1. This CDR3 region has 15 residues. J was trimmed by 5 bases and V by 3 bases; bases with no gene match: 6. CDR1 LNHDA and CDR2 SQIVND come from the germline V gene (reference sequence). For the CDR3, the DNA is TGTGCCAGTAGTATGGGACAGGGGAGGTGGGAGACCCAGTACTTC. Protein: CASSMGQGRWETQYF.

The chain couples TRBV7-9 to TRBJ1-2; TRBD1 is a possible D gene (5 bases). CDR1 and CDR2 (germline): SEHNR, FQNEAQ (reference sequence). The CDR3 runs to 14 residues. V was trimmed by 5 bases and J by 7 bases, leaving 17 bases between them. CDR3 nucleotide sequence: TGTGCCAGCAGCACCTGGGGGGGACCTATTGGCTACACCTTC. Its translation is CASSTWGGPIGYTF.

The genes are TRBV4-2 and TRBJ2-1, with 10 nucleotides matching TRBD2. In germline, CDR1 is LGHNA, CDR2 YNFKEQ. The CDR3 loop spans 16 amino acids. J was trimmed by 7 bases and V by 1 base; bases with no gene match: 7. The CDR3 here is CASSQVVLAGENEQFF. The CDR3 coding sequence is TGTGCCAGCAGCCAAGTAGTTCTAGCGGGGGAAAATGAGCAGTTCTTC.

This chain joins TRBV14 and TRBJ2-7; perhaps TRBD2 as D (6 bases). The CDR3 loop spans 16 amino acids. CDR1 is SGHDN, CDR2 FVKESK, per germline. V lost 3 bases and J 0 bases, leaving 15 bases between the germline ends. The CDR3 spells CASSQMGTYSSYEQYF. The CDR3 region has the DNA TGTGCCAGCAGCCAGATGGGGACTTATAGCTCCTACGAGCAGTACTTC.

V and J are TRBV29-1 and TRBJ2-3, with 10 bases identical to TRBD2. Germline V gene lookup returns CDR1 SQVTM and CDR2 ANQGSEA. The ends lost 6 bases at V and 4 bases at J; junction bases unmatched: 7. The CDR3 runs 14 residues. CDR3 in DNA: TGCAGCGTCGTAACTAGCGGGGTAGCAGATACGCAGTATTTT. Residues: CSVVTSGVADTQYF.

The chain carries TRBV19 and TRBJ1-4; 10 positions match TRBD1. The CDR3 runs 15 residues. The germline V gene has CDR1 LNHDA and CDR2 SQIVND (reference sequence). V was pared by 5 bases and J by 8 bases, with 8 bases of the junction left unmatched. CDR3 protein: CASSSRTGGKEKLFF. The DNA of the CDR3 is TGTGCCAGTAGTTCCCGGACAGGGGGGAAGGAAAAACTGTTTTTT. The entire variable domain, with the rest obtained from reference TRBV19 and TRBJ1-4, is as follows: DGGITQSPKYLFRKEGQNVTLSCEQNLNHDAMYWYRQDPGQGLRLIYYSQIVNDFQKGDIAEGYSVSREKKESFPLTVTSAQKNPTAFYLCASSSRTGGKEKLFFGSGTQLSVL.

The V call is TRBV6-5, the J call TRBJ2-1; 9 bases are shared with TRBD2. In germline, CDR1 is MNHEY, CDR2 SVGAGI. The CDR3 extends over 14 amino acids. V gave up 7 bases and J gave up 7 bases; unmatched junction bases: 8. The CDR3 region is CASTLAGRENEQFF. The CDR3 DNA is TGTGCCAGCACACTAGCGGGCCGAGAGAATGAGCAGTTCTTC.

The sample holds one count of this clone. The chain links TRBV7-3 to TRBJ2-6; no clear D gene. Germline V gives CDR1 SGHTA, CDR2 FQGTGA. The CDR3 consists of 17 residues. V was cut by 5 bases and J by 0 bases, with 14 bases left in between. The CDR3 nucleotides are TGTGCCAGCAGCCCACGCTCACAAACCTCTGGGGCCAACGTCCTGACTTTC. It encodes CASSPRSQTSGANVLTF. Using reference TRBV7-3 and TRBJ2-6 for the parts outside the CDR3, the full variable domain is GAGVSQTPSNKVTEKGKYVELRCDPISGHTALYWYRQSLGQGPEFLIYFQGTGAADDSGLPNDRFFAVRPEGSVSTLKIQRTERGDSAVYLCASSPRSQTSGANVLTFGAGSRLTVL.

The CDR3 bases are TGTGCCAGCAGCCAAGCTTCAGGGGCAGATACGCAGTATTTT. Protein sequence: CASSQASGADTQYF. The chain carries TRBV3-1 (or the pseudogene TRBV3-2) and TRBJ2-3; D may be TRBD1 (6 bases). Germline assignment: CDR1 LGHDT and CDR2 YNNKEL (reference sequence). The V and J ends lost 1 base and 4 bases respectively, with 9 bases between them. CDR3 size: 14 residues.

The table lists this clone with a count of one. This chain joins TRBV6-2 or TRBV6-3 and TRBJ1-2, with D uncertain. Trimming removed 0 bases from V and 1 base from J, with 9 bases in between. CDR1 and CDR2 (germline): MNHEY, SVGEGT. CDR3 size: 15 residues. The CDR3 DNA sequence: TGTGCCAGCAGTTACTCGAAACGGGATAACTATGGCTACACCTTC. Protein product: CASSYSKRDNYGYTF.

The CDR3 loop reads CASSVDLGTEAFF. In nucleotides, the CDR3 is TGTGCCAGCAGCGTAGACCTAGGCACTGAAGCTTTCTTT. The rearrangement links TRBV9 to TRBJ1-1; D is undetermined. Trimming cost V 0 bases and J 4 bases, with 7 bases left between them. The germline CDR1 and CDR2 sequences are SGDLS and YYNGEE. This CDR3 comprises 13 residues.

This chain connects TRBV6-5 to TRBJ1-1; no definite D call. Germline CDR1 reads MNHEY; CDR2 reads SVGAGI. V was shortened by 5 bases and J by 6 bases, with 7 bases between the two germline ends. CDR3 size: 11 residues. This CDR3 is CASSRGSEAFF. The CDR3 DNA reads TGTGCCAGCAGTCGAGGGTCTGAAGCTTTCTTT.

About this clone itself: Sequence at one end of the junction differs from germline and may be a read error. The CDR3 spells CASTQDLGPNTQYF. CDR3 bases: TGTGCCAGCACCCAAGATCTAGGTCCCAATACGCAGTATTTT. V is TRBV4-2 and J is TRBJ2-3; D remains unclear. Germline lookup yields CDR1 LGHNA and CDR2 YNFKEQ. CDR3 size: 14 residues.

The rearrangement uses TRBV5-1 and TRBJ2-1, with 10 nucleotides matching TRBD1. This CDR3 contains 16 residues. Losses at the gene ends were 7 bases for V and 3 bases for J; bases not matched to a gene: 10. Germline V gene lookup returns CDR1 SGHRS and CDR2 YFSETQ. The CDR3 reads CASFSRDRGYYNEQFF. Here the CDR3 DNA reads TGCGCCAGCTTTAGCCGGGACAGGGGATACTACAATGAGCAGTTCTTC. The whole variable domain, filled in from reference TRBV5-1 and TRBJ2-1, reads KAGVTQTPRYLIKTRGQQVTLSCSPISGHRSVSWYQQTPGQGLQFLFEYFSETQRNKGNFPGRFSGRQFSNSRSEMNVSTLELGDSALYLCASFSRDRGYYNEQFFGPGTRLTVL.

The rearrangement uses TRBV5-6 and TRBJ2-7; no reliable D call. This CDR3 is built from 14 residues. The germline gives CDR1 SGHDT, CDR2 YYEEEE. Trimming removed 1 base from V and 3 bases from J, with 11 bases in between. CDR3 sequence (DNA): TGTGCCAGCAGCTTGCAAGCCCCGGGCTACGAGCAGTACTTC. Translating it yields CASSLQAPGYEQYF.

The CDR3 sequence: CASSRTGDRGYTF. The DNA of the CDR3 is TGTGCCAGCTCGAGGACAGGGGATAGAGGCTACACCTTC. This chain connects TRBV6-4 to TRBJ1-2, with TRBD1 matching 9 bases. V shed 8 bases and J 8 bases; nucleotides not matched to a gene: 9. CDR1 and CDR2 from the germline V gene are MRHNA and SNTAGT. CDR3 length equals 13 residues.

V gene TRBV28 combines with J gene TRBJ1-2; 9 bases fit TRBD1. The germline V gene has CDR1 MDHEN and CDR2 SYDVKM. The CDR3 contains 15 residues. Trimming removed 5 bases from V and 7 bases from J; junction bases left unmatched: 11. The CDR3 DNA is TGTGCCAGCAGTCAGTTGACCGGGACAGGGTTTGGCTACACCTTC. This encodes CASSQLTGTGFGYTF.

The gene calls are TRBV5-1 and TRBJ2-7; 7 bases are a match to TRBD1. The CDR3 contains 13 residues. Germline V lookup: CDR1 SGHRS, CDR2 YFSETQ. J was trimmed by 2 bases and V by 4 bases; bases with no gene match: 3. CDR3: CASSKGQTYEQYF. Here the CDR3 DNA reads TGCGCCAGCAGCAAGGGACAGACCTACGAGCAGTACTTC. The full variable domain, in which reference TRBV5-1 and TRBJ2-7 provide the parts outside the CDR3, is KAGVTQTPRYLIKTRGQQVTLSCSPISGHRSVSWYQQTPGQGLQFLFEYFSETQRNKGNFPGRFSGRQFSNSRSEMNVSTLELGDSALYLCASSKGQTYEQYFGPGTRLTVT.

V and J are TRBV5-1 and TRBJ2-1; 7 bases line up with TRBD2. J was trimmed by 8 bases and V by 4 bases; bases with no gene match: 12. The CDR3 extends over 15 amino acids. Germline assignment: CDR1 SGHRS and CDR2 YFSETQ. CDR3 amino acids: CASSVPGGSLDEQFF. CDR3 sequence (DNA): TGCGCCAGCAGCGTGCCCGGCGGGAGTTTGGATGAGCAGTTCTTC.

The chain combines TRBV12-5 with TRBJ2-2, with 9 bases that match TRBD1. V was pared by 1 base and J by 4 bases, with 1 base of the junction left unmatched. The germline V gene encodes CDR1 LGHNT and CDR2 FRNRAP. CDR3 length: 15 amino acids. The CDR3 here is CASGLATGGTGELFF. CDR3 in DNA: TGTGCTAGTGGTTTGGCGACAGGGGGCACCGGGGAGCTGTTTTTT.

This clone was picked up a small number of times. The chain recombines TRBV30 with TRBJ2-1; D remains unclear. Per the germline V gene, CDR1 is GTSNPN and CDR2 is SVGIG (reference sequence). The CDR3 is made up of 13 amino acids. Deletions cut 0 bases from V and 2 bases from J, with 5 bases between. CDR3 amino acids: CAWSVFAYNEQFF. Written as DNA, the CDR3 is TGTGCCTGGAGTGTTTTCGCCTACAATGAGCAGTTCTTC.

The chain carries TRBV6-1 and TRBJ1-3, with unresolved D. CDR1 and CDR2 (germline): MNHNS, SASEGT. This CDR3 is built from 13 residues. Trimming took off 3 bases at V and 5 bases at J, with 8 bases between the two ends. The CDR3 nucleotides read TGTGCCAGCAGTGACAGGTTGAGAAACACCATATATTTT. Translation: CASSDRLRNTIYF.

CDR3 in DNA: TGTGCCAGCAGCTGGGCTTCGTCGGCGAAAGGAGAGCAGTACTTC. Encoded protein: CASSWASSAKGEQYF. The J gene is TRBJ2-7, the V gene TRBV11-3, with unresolved D. Trimming stripped 4 bases from V and 7 bases from J, with 20 bases between. The CDR3 is 15 residues long. CDR1 and CDR2 from the germline V gene are SGHNT and YENEEA.

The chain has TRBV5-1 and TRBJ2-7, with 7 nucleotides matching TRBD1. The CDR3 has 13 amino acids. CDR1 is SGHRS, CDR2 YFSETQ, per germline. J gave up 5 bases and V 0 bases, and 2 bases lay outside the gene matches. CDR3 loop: CASSLAGTDEQYF. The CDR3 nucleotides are TGCGCCAGCAGCTTGGCCGGGACAGACGAGCAGTACTTC.

The CDR3 nucleotides read TGTGCCAGCAGTTTTCGGGGATTCGGGGAAGAGACCCAGTACTTC. Translated, it gives CASSFRGFGEETQYF. The chain joins TRBV28 to TRBJ2-5, with D possibly matching TRBD2 (5 bases). Trimming shortened V by 3 bases and J by 3 bases, and 14 bases separated the two germline ends. The CDR3 has 15 amino acids. Germline-derived CDR1 and CDR2 are MDHEN and SYDVKM. Full variable domain (rest looked up from reference TRBV28 and TRBJ2-5): DVKVTQSSRYLVKRTGEKVFLECVQDMDHENMFWYRQDPGLGLRLIYFSYDVKMKEKGDIPEGYSVSREKKERFSLILESASTNQTSMYLCASSFRGFGEETQYFGPGTRLLVL.

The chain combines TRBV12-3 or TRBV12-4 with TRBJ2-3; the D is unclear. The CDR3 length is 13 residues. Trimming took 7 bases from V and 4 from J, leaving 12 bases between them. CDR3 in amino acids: CASTQAPADTQYF. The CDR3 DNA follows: TGTGCCAGCACCCAGGCCCCAGCAGATACGCAGTATTTT.